This record concerns one TCR beta chain sequence. Per the authors' pipeline: Junction-only sequences without quality scores were provided by ImmunoSEQ, so filtering was different. Some clones are missing from TCRdb's copy, which holds only in-frame ones; the method was immunoSEQ multiplex PCR. D and trimming come from the DNA, and the V and J calls and clone size come from that table. The profile covers 1.6 million or so clones, with 98% appearing a single time and 0.3% to 0.45% taken by the ten largest. The entry originates in a study of shared clonotypes between healthy human individuals. Memory CD4+ cells were the fraction left after CD45RA+ naive selection. The clonotype comes from a man aged 30-40 years in good health. Material for sequencing was naive CD4+ T cells sorted from blood. Subset specified: CD45RA+ positively selected.

DNA for the CDR3: TGTGCCATCAGCCTAGCGGGAACGACCTACGAGCAGTACTTC. Its protein product is CAISLAGTTYEQYF. V is TRBV10-3 and J is TRBJ2-7; 9 bases are shared with TRBD2. This CDR3 has 14 residues. Germline V gene data show CDR1 as ENHRY and CDR2 as SYGVKD. J gave up 2 bases and V 6 bases, and 5 bases lay outside the gene matches.